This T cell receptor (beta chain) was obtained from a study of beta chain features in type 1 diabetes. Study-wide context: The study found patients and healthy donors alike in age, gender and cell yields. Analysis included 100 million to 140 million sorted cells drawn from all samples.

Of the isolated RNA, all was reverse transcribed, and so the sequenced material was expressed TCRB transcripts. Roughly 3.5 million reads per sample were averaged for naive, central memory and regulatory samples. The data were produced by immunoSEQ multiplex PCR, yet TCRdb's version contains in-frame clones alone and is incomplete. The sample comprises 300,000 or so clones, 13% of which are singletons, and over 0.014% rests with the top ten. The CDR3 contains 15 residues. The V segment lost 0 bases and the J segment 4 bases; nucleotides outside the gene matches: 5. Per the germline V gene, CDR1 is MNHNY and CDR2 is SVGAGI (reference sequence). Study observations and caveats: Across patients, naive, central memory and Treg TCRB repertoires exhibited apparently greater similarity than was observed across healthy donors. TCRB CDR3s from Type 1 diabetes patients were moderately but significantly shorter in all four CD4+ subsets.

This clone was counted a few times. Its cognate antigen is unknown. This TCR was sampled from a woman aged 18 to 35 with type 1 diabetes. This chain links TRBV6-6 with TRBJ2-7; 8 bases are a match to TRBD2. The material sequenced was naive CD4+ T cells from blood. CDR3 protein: CASSYSETSAYEQYV. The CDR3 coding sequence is TGTGCCAGCAGTTACTCGGAGACTAGCGCTTACGAGCAGTACGTC.